One and the same sample provided the 18 T cell receptor beta chains below, sequenced in a study of human T cells and chemical hapten exposure. TCRdb re-called the RACE reads with MiXCR, one entry per CDR3 protein. Of tens of thousands of distinct CDR3 sequences listed, around 8.8% are singletons. The time point here: healthy volunteer bleed at 2 weeks. The template was total RNA from unfractionated whole blood. The material sequenced was whole blood. The receptors shown here come from a female donor in good health. Some clones in this sample may be carry-over from other donors' samples.

The rearrangement joins TRBV28 to TRBJ1-5; 9 nucleotides align to TRBD1. This CDR3 spans 18 amino acids. V was clipped by 2 bases and J by 2 bases; unmatched bases: 10. The V gene's germline CDR1 is MDHEN and CDR2 SYDVKM. The CDR3 DNA is TGTGCCAGCAGTTTAAGGAACAGGGGGCGCGCGGGCAATCAGCCCCAGCATTTT. Its translation is CASSLRNRGRAGNQPQHF.

The gene calls are TRBV7-8 and TRBJ1-5; no reliable D call. Trimming pared 2 bases from V and 4 bases from J, leaving 12 bases between. The CDR3 runs 15 residues. The germline V gene encodes CDR1 SGHVS and CDR2 FQNEAQ. Here the CDR3 DNA reads TGTGCCAGCAGCTTATTCTACGGAGTAAATCAGCCCCAGCATTTT. This encodes CASSLFYGVNQPQHF.

This clonotype was recorded at least ten times. The rearrangement joins TRBV20-1 to TRBJ2-5; 7 bases agree with TRBD1. Germline V gives CDR1 DFQATT, CDR2 SNEGSKA (reference sequence). Trimming at V came to 3 bases and at J to 5 bases, leaving 6 bases not matched to a gene. CDR3 length: 13 amino acids. In DNA form, the CDR3 reads TGCAGTGCTAGGGACAGGAAATCGGAGACCCAGTACTTC. Residues: CSARDRKSETQYF.

This clonotype showed up just a few times. This chain uses TRBV24-1 with TRBJ2-5; D not certain. V was trimmed by 4 bases and J by 0 bases, leaving 8 bases between them. CDR1 is KGHDR and CDR2 is SFDVKD in the germline V gene. The CDR3 is 14 amino acids. The CDR3 DNA sequence: TGTGCCACCAGTGACACAGTGTACCAAGAGACCCAGTACTTC. Residues: CATSDTVYQETQYF.

This clonotype was seen more than once but under ten times. V usage is TRBV7-9 and J usage is TRBJ2-3; 7 nucleotides line up with TRBD1. The CDR3 extends over 16 amino acids. J was trimmed by 6 bases and V by 5 bases; bases with no gene match: 14. CDR1 SEHNR and CDR2 FQNEAQ come from the germline V gene (reference sequence). The CDR3 DNA is TGTGCCAGCAGCCCTCGGGACAGTTCCTTGTCGGATACGCAGTATTTT. Protein: CASSPRDSSLSDTQYF.

This clonotype has more than one count but fewer than ten. The J gene is TRBJ2-3, the V gene TRBV13; possible D gene TRBD2, 5 bases. The CDR3 sequence is 15 residues long. The V end was cut by 3 bases, the J end by 2 bases, with 12 bases between. Looked up from germline, CDR1 is PRHDT and CDR2 is FYEKMQ (reference sequence). The CDR3 reads CASSLREKVTDTQYF. In nucleotides, the CDR3 is TGTGCCAGCAGCTTGAGGGAAAAGGTCACAGATACGCAGTATTTT.

The J gene is TRBJ1-2, the V gene TRBV29-1; D is possibly TRBD1 (6 bases). The germline V gene has CDR1 SQVTM and CDR2 ANQGSEA. The CDR3 contains 12 residues. The germline V and J ends were trimmed by 6 bases and 6 bases, with 14 bases remaining between them. The chain's CDR3 is CSVLRGGDGYTF. For the CDR3, the DNA is TGCAGCGTGCTGAGAGGGGGGGATGGCTACACCTTC.

This clonotype was seen ten or more times. The chain's CDR3 is CSVSGTSSSYEQYF. CDR3 coding DNA: TGCAGCGTTTCCGGGACTAGTAGTTCCTACGAGCAGTACTTC. The chain carries TRBV29-1 and TRBJ2-7; 8 bases are shared with TRBD2. The CDR3 extends over 14 amino acids. The V and J ends lost 5 bases and 1 base, in that order; junction bases with no gene match: 7. Germline V lookup: CDR1 SQVTM, CDR2 ANQGSEA.

This clonotype was detected many times. V gene TRBV12-3 or TRBV12-4 combines with J gene TRBJ1-5; D not certain. CDR3 size: 14 residues. V lost 2 bases and J lost 6, with 11 bases in between. The CDR3 DNA reads TGTGCCAGCAGTTTAATGGGCGCGGGTCAGCCCCAGCATTTT. Protein product: CASSLMGAGQPQHF.

This clonotype was detected only a few times. V usage is TRBV19 and J usage is TRBJ2-2, with 12 positions matching TRBD1. The CDR3 runs to 16 residues. Per germline, CDR1 LNHDA and CDR2 SQIVND (reference sequence). After removal of 5 bases from V and 7 bases from J, the junction contained 8 bases not matched to a gene. The CDR3 nucleotides read TGTGCCAGTAGTCGAGCGGGACAGGGGGCAGACGGGGAGCTGTTTTTT. Translated, it gives CASSRAGQGADGELFF. Using reference TRBV19 and TRBJ2-2 for the parts outside the CDR3, the full variable domain is DGGITQSPKYLFRKEGQNVTLSCEQNLNHDAMYWYRQDPGQGLRLIYYSQIVNDFQKGDIAEGYSVSREKKESFPLTVTSAQKNPTAFYLCASSRAGQGADGELFFGEGSRLTVL.

This chain joins TRBV24-1 and TRBJ2-1; possibly TRBD1 for D (6 bases). V was clipped by 6 bases and J by 9 bases, with 17 bases between them. Per germline, CDR1 KGHDR and CDR2 SFDVKD. CDR3 length: 14 amino acids. The CDR3 DNA sequence: TGTGCCACCAGTTCTTCAGGGGCGATGGGTGAGCAGTTCTTC. It specifies CATSSSGAMGEQFF.

This clonotype was detected only a few times. The J gene is TRBJ1-5, the V gene TRBV11-2; D might be TRBD1 (6 bases). Germline V CDR1 and CDR2: SGHAT, FQNNGV. With 5 bases removed from V and 3 bases from J, the gap between germline ends came to 11 bases. The CDR3 covers 14 residues. Here the CDR3 reads CASSQQGPNQPQHF. The CDR3 region has the DNA TGTGCCAGCAGCCAACAGGGACCCAATCAGCCCCAGCATTTT.

A few counts support this clonotype. The genes are TRBV9 and TRBJ2-3; weak D call: TRBD2 (5 bases). Germline assignment: CDR1 SGDLS and CDR2 YYNGEE. Trimming stripped 4 bases from V and 3 bases from J, with 9 bases between. This CDR3 contains 13 residues. Here the CDR3 reads CASSTRLTDTQYF. In DNA form, the CDR3 reads TGTGCCAGCAGCACGAGACTAACAGATACGCAGTATTTT.

The chain carries TRBV9 and TRBJ2-2, with D hard to call. The length of the CDR3 is 12 residues. V lost 2 bases to trimming and J lost 3 bases, with 2 bases between them. Germline CDR1 SGDLS, CDR2 YYNGEE. CDR3 in DNA: TGTGCCAGCAGCGTCCACACCGGGGAGCTGTTTTTT. Protein: CASSVHTGELFF.

The J gene is TRBJ1-2, the V gene TRBV7-2; D perhaps matches TRBD1 (5 bases). Trimming stripped 1 base from V and 5 bases from J, with 11 bases between. Looked up from germline, CDR1 is SGHTA and CDR2 is FQGNSA. The CDR3 has 14 amino acids. As DNA, the CDR3 is TGTGCCAGCAGCTTAGTCCCGACAGAGTATGGCTACACCTTC. Amino acids: CASSLVPTEYGYTF.

This clonotype occurred many times. The rearrangement joins TRBV5-1 to TRBJ1-2, with D maybe TRBD1 (5 bases). The CDR3 contains 14 residues. V lost 0 bases, J lost 3 bases, and 9 bases lay in between. Germline V gene lookup returns CDR1 SGHRS and CDR2 YFSETQ. CDR3 amino acids: CASSLAGTDYGYTF. CDR3 DNA sequence: TGCGCCAGCAGCTTGGCAGGGACGGACTATGGCTACACCTTC. Full variable domain (remainder filled in from reference TRBV5-1 and TRBJ1-2): KAGVTQTPRYLIKTRGQQVTLSCSPISGHRSVSWYQQTPGQGLQFLFEYFSETQRNKGNFPGRFSGRQFSNSRSEMNVSTLELGDSALYLCASSLAGTDYGYTFGSGTRLTVV.

This clonotype was detected a few times. This chain links TRBV12-3 or TRBV12-4 with TRBJ1-5; TRBD1 agrees at 7 bases. The CDR3 totals 14 residues. With V trimmed by 5 bases and J by 5 bases, 6 bases remained unmatched. CDR3 sequence (DNA): TGTGCCAGCAGTGCGACAGGGCAATATCAGCCCCAGCATTTT. Its translation: CASSATGQYQPQHF.

The chain uses TRBV29-1 and TRBJ2-1, with D tentatively TRBD1 or TRBD2 (5 bases each). Germline V gene sequence: CDR1 SQVTM, CDR2 ANQGSEA. This CDR3 contains 14 residues. With 3 bases removed from V and 7 bases from J, the gap between germline ends came to 16 bases. The CDR3 coding sequence is TGCAGCGTTGAGGACCCAGGGACGAGGAATGAGCAGTTCTTC. Protein product: CSVEDPGTRNEQFF.